Below are 16 T cell receptor beta chains sequenced from a single sample in a study of CD8 T cells in Susac syndrome. An amount of RNA that ranged from roughly 0.45 to 1 ug was reverse transcribed with random hexamers. TCRdb passed the immunoSEQ multiplex PCR reads through MiXCR, listing each CDR3 protein once. Of around 140,000 distinct CDR3 sequences listed, 65% to 90% are singletons. Sequenced material: CD8+ T cells from PBMCs. These receptor sequences come from a human donor with multiple sclerosis.

The chain uses TRBV28 and TRBJ1-6, with 8 bases matching TRBD1. V shed 6 bases and J 8 bases; nucleotides not matched to a gene: 6. The CDR3 contains 14 residues. CDR1 MDHEN and CDR2 SYDVKM come from the germline V gene. CDR3 DNA sequence: TGTGCCAGCAGGACGGACAGGGAGGATTCACCCCTCCACTTT. Translated: CASRTDREDSPLHF.

This clonotype was observed a handful of times. V gene TRBV10-3 combines with J gene TRBJ2-7; a weak D match, TRBD2 (6 bases). Germline V gene data show CDR1 as ENHRY and CDR2 as SYGVKD. This CDR3 contains 13 residues. Trimming shortened V by 10 bases and J by 3 bases, and 16 bases separated the two germline ends. The CDR3 here is CATRGITGYEQYV. The CDR3 DNA reads as TGTGCCACCCGGGGGATCACCGGCTACGAGCAGTACGTC.

The rearrangement joins TRBV5-1 to TRBJ1-2, with 7 bases identical to TRBD1. The germline CDR1 and CDR2 sequences are SGHRS and YFSETQ. The trim removed 4 bases at V and 6 bases at J, leaving 12 bases unmatched. There are 15 residues in the CDR3. CDR3 sequence: CASSTYRGELHGYTF. DNA for the CDR3: TGCGCCAGCAGCACCTACAGGGGAGAATTACATGGCTACACCTTC.

The chain carries TRBV12-3 or TRBV12-4 and TRBJ2-3; 12 bases align to TRBD2. J gave up 7 bases and V 4 bases, and 3 bases lay outside the gene matches. The CDR3 is made up of 14 amino acids. The CDR3 sequence is CASSYGLAGNTQYF. The CDR3 coding sequence is TGTGCCAGCAGTTACGGACTAGCGGGGAATACGCAGTATTTT.

The chain couples TRBV19 to TRBJ1-2; 8 bases map to TRBD1. The V segment lost 8 bases and the J segment 3 bases; nucleotides outside the gene matches: 8. The CDR3 contains 14 residues. The V gene's germline CDR1 is LNHDA and CDR2 SQIVND (reference sequence). This chain's CDR3 is CASAAGGADYGYTF. The CDR3 region has the DNA TGTGCCAGTGCCGCAGGGGGCGCGGACTATGGCTACACCTTC.

The chain is built from TRBV7-6 and TRBJ2-7; the D gene is possibly TRBD1 (7 bases). In germline, CDR1 is SGHVS, CDR2 FNYEAQ. V lost 5 bases and J lost 5, with 13 bases in between. CDR3 length: 13 amino acids. The CDR3 loop reads CASSAGQLDEQYF. The DNA for the CDR3 is TGTGCCAGCAGCGCGGGACAGCTAGACGAGCAGTACTTC. The whole variable domain, remainder taken from reference TRBV7-6 and TRBJ2-7, is GAGVSQSPRYKVTKRGQDVALRCDPISGHVSLYWYRQALGQGPEFLTYFNYEAQQDKSGLPNDRFSAERPEGSISTLTIQRTEQRDSAMYRCASSAGQLDEQYFGPGTRLTVT.

The chain employs TRBV29-1 and TRBJ1-2; D unresolved. CDR1 and CDR2 from the germline V gene are SQVTM and ANQGSEA. Deletions cut 4 bases from V and 4 bases from J, with 16 bases between. This CDR3 comprises 14 residues. The CDR3 protein is CSVGLMGRGYGYTF. In DNA form, the CDR3 reads TGCAGCGTTGGTCTCATGGGGAGAGGCTATGGCTACACCTTC.

This clonotype turned up a few times. The chain carries TRBV6-5 and TRBJ2-5; TRBD2 matches 8 bases. This CDR3 has 15 residues. With V trimmed by 2 bases and J by 4 bases, 6 bases remained unmatched. Germline assignment: CDR1 MNHEY and CDR2 SVGAGI. In nucleotides, the CDR3 is TGTGCCAGCAGTTACGGGTCGGGGGGGCCAGAGACCCAGTACTTC. Translation gives CASSYGSGGPETQYF.

Only a few counts were recorded for this clonotype. The V call is TRBV6-1, the J call TRBJ2-3, with D possibly matching TRBD1 (6 bases). Per germline, CDR1 MNHNS and CDR2 SASEGT. Trimming removed 7 bases at V and 5 bases at J, with 10 bases between. The CDR3 is 12 residues long. The DNA of the CDR3 is TGTGCCAGCAACAGGGACGGAGATACGCAGTATTTT. Translating gives CASNRDGDTQYF.

This clonotype has only one observation. The chain is built from TRBV12-3 or TRBV12-4 and TRBJ2-7, with D possibly TRBD1 on 5 matching bases. The CDR3 is made up of 17 amino acids. V lost 4 bases to trimming and J lost 3 bases, with 22 bases between them. The CDR3: CASSSSFVTGSIYEQYF. CDR3 nucleotide sequence: TGTGCCAGCAGTTCCTCCTTCGTAACAGGTTCGATCTACGAGCAGTACTTC.

This rearrangement joins TRBV21-1 to TRBJ2-5; the table's D call, TRBD1, has no DNA check behind it. TRBV21-1 is a documented pseudogene. CDR3 length: 12 residues. Here the CDR3 reads CASRPGQETQYF. For the CDR3, the DNA is TGTGCCAGCAGACCGGGCCAAGAGACCCAGTACTTC.

This clonotype was counted a few times. This chain links TRBV6-1 with TRBJ2-6; no clear D. CDR1 and CDR2 from the germline V gene are MNHNS and SASEGT. Trimming left V 0 bases short and J 4 bases short, with 7 bases between. The CDR3 is 15 amino acids. This CDR3 reads CASSEAGSGANVLTF. In nucleotides, the CDR3 is TGTGCCAGCAGTGAAGCGGGGTCCGGGGCCAACGTCCTGACTTTC.

The chain joins TRBV2 to TRBJ1-2, with no clear D. Germline CDR1 is SNHLY and CDR2 is FYNNEI. Trimming shortened V by 3 bases and J by 1 base, and 6 bases separated the two germline ends. The CDR3 loop spans 13 amino acids. The CDR3 sequence is CASSDIGNYGYTF. CDR3 coding DNA: TGTGCCAGCAGTGACATCGGTAACTATGGCTACACCTTC.

The chain is built from TRBV19 and TRBJ1-1; D call uncertain. With 6 bases removed from V and 5 bases from J, the gap between germline ends came to 10 bases. CDR3 length: 12 amino acids. Germline CDR1 reads LNHDA; CDR2 reads SQIVND (reference sequence). The CDR3 reads CASRTGATEAFF. DNA of the CDR3: TGTGCCAGTAGGACCGGCGCTACTGAAGCTTTCTTT.

V usage is TRBV5-4 and J usage is TRBJ2-7; 9 bases map to TRBD1. After removal of 5 bases from V and 4 bases from J, the junction contained 7 bases not matched to a gene. Germline V lookup: CDR1 SGHNT, CDR2 YYREEE (reference sequence). The CDR3 sequence is 14 residues long. The chain's CDR3 is CASSQDRGSYEQYF. CDR3 coding DNA: TGTGCCAGCAGTCAAGACAGGGGGTCATACGAGCAGTACTTC.

The chain recombines TRBV20-1 with TRBJ2-3; D uncertain. Trimming took off 5 bases at V and 6 bases at J, with 3 bases between the two ends. This CDR3 is 9 amino acids long. Germline V gene lookup returns CDR1 DFQATT and CDR2 SNEGSKA (reference sequence). This chain's CDR3 is CSAGDTQYF. CDR3 DNA: TGCAGTGCTGGGGATACGCAGTATTTT.